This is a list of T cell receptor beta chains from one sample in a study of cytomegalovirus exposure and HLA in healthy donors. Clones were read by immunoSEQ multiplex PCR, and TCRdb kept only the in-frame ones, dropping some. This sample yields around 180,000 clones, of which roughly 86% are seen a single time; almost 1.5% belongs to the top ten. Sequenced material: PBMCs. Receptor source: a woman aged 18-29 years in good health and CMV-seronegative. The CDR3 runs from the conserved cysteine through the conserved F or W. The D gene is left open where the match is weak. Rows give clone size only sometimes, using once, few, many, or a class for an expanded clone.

DNA: TGTGCCAGCAGTGTCCGACAAACCTACGAGCAGTACTTC
CDR3: CASSVRQTYEQYF
J: TRBJ2-7
length: 13
size: few
D: -
V: TRBV6-1

DNA: TGCGCCAGCAGCTTGGTGGGGCGAAACGATTCACCCCTCCACTTT
CDR3: CASSLVGRNDSPLHF
J: TRBJ1-6
length: 15
size: -
D: -
V: TRBV5-1

DNA: TGCGCCAGCAGCTCCCTCCAGAAGGCGGGGAGACATGTCACAGATACGCAGTATTTT
CDR3: CASSSLQKAGRHVTDTQYF
J: TRBJ2-3
length: 19
size: -
D: -
V: TRBV5-1

DNA: TGTGCCAGTAGCGACGGACAGGGGGGGAAAAATGAGCAGTTCTTC
CDR3: CASSDGQGGKNEQFF
J: TRBJ2-1
length: 15
size: -
D: TRBD1
V: TRBV19

DNA: TGCGCCAGCAGCGTTCAACGGGACTTGAAAGGCTCCTACGAGCAGTACTTC
CDR3: CASSVQRDLKGSYEQYF
J: TRBJ2-7
length: 17
size: -
D: -
V: TRBV5-1

DNA: TGCGCCAGCAGCCATGCGGGACTCTTCAACTCCTACGAGCAGTACTTC
CDR3: CASSHAGLFNSYEQYF
J: TRBJ2-7
length: 16
size: -
D: -
V: TRBV4-1

DNA: TGTGCCAGCAGTTCCCGGGGGTCAAATGAAAAACTGTTTTTT
CDR3: CASSSRGSNEKLFF
J: TRBJ1-4
length: 14
size: -
D: -
V: TRBV5-4

DNA: TGTGCCAGCAGCTTGGACAGGGGGCCGGACATTCAGTACTTC
CDR3: CASSLDRGPDIQYF
J: TRBJ2-4
length: 14
size: -
D: TRBD1
V: TRBV5-6

DNA: TGCGCCAGCAGCTCGACCGGGACAGGGTACGAGCAGTACTTC
CDR3: CASSSTGTGYEQYF
J: TRBJ2-7
length: 14
size: -
D: TRBD1
V: TRBV5-1

DNA: TGTGCCAGCTCCCGGGATTTGAACACTGAAGCTTTCTTT
CDR3: CASSRDLNTEAFF
J: TRBJ1-1
length: 13
size: -
D: -
V: TRBV18

DNA: TGTGCCAGCAGCCCCCAATACGGGAACTATGGCTACACCTTC
CDR3: CASSPQYGNYGYTF
J: TRBJ1-2
length: 14
size: -
D: -
V: TRBV6-4

DNA: TGTGCCAGCAGCTCCAGGGGTGGAGAAATAATAGCCAAAAACATTCAGTACTTC
CDR3: CASSSRGGEIIAKNIQYF
J: TRBJ2-4
length: 18
size: -
D: -
V: TRBV7-9

DNA: TGTGCCAGCAGCGGACCGTACAGGGGCCCAGATACGCAGTATTTT
CDR3: CASSGPYRGPDTQYF
J: TRBJ2-3
length: 15
size: -
D: TRBD1
V: TRBV13

DNA: TGTGCCAGCAGTTCGAGCGGGGGGCCTACTACCTCTTTCTTT
CDR3: CASSSSGGPTTSFF
J: TRBJ1-1
length: 14
size: -
D: -
V: TRBV5-5

DNA: TGTGCCAGCAGCTTGGAACCTCGATTAGCGGGCAAATACAATGAGCAGTTCTTC
CDR3: CASSLEPRLAGKYNEQFF
J: TRBJ2-1
length: 18
size: few
D: TRBD2
V: TRBV5-5

DNA: TGTGCCAGTAACCCAGGGAACGTCCTAAGCTCACCCCTCCACTTT
CDR3: CASNPGNVLSSPLHF
J: TRBJ1-6
length: 15
size: -
D: -
V: TRBV19

DNA: TGTGCTAGTGCCCTACAGGAGAGCACAGATACGCAGTATTTT
CDR3: CASALQESTDTQYF
J: TRBJ2-3
length: 14
size: -
D: -
V: TRBV12-5

DNA: TGTGCCAGCAGCCGGGGACAGTCGAAAGAGACCCAGTACTTC
CDR3: CASSRGQSKETQYF
J: TRBJ2-5
length: 14
size: -
D: TRBD1
V: TRBV11-2

DNA: TGTGCCAGTCACCTAGCGGGAGAGGCAGATACGCAGTATTTT
CDR3: CASHLAGEADTQYF
J: TRBJ2-3
length: 14
size: -
D: TRBD2
V: TRBV19

DNA: TGTGCCAGCAGCATCGACCAATCCGGGACTAGCTTGTACTTC
CDR3: CASSIDQSGTSLYF
J: TRBJ2-7
length: 14
size: -
D: TRBD2
V: TRBV2

DNA: TGTGCCAGCAGCGAGACACCTATCCATGGCTACACCTTC
CDR3: CASSETPIHGYTF
J: TRBJ1-2
length: 13
size: few
D: -
V: TRBV6-4

DNA: TGCGCCAGCAGCCAAGATTATTCGGGTTATGGCTACACCTTC
CDR3: CASSQDYSGYGYTF
J: TRBJ1-2
length: 14
size: -
D: -
V: TRBV4-1

DNA: TGTGCCAGCAGTTACTCAAGCCCCGGGACAGGTCTCCACTTT
CDR3: CASSYSSPGTGLHF
J: TRBJ1-6
length: 14
size: few
D: TRBD1
V: TRBV6-5

DNA: TGCGCCAGCAGCTTGAGCGGGGGGGTCGAGACCCAGTACTTC
CDR3: CASSLSGGVETQYF
J: TRBJ2-5
length: 14
size: -
D: TRBD2
V: TRBV5-1

DNA: TGTGCCATCAGTGAGCCGACAGGGAATGGATATCAGCCCCAACATTTT
CDR3: CAISEPTGNGYQPQHF
J: TRBJ1-5
length: 16
size: -
D: TRBD1
V: TRBV10-3

DNA: TGTGCCAGCAGCTTCCGCGACAGGGGGAATTCACCCCTCCACTTT
CDR3: CASSFRDRGNSPLHF
J: TRBJ1-6
length: 15
size: -
D: TRBD1
V: TRBV5-6

DNA: TGTGCCAGCAGTTTATGGGGGAGGCAAGAGACCCAGTACTTC
CDR3: CASSLWGRQETQYF
J: TRBJ2-5
length: 14
size: -
D: -
V: TRBV27

DNA: TGCGCCAGCAGTGAGTCTCAAGGGGGGGGACAAGCTTTCTTT
CDR3: CASSESQGGGQAFF
J: TRBJ1-1
length: 14
size: -
D: -
V: TRBV10-1

DNA: TGTGCCAGCAGCTCCTACAGGGTTTACCCGATGAACTATGGCTACACCTTC
CDR3: CASSSYRVYPMNYGYTF
J: TRBJ1-2
length: 17
size: -
D: -
V: TRBV5-6

DNA: TGTGCCAGTAGTATGTCCCAAAAACAGCCCCAGCATTTT
CDR3: CASSMSQKQPQHF
J: TRBJ1-5
length: 13
size: -
D: -
V: TRBV19

DNA: TGTGCCAGCAGTTTGACAGGGAGGCAGTTCTTC
CDR3: CASSLTGRQFF
J: TRBJ2-1
length: 11
size: -
D: TRBD1
V: TRBV2

DNA: TGTGCCAGCAGTGAATCGACAGTATTAAACACTGAAGCTTTCTTT
CDR3: CASSESTVLNTEAFF
J: TRBJ1-1
length: 15
size: once
D: -
V: TRBV6-1

DNA: TGTGCCAGCGAGAGGACAGGGGGCTACAATGAGCAGTTCTTC
CDR3: CASERTGGYNEQFF
J: TRBJ2-1
length: 14
size: -
D: TRBD1
V: TRBV2

DNA: TGTGCCAGCAGGGGACTAGCGGGAGAACCAGATACGCAGTATTTT
CDR3: CASRGLAGEPDTQYF
J: TRBJ2-3
length: 15
size: -
D: TRBD2
V: TRBV2

DNA: TGTGCCAGCAGCCTGACATTCCGGTCACCCCTCCACTTT
CDR3: CASSLTFRSPLHF
J: TRBJ1-6
length: 13
size: -
D: -
V: TRBV6-1

DNA: TGTGCCAGCAGTATCGGGAGGGGCAATGAGCAGTTCTTC
CDR3: CASSIGRGNEQFF
J: TRBJ2-1
length: 13
size: -
D: TRBD2
V: TRBV6-5

DNA: TGTGCCAGCAGCTTAGCGTCATGGGGAGACGGCTACACCTTC
CDR3: CASSLASWGDGYTF
J: TRBJ1-2
length: 14
size: -
D: -
V: TRBV7-8

DNA: TGTGCCAGCAGCTTTCGGTCGAACACTGAAGCTTTCTTT
CDR3: CASSFRSNTEAFF
J: TRBJ1-1
length: 13
size: -
D: -
V: TRBV11-2

DNA: TGTGCCACCAGCAGAGTGGCAGTTGGAGATACGCAGTATTTT
CDR3: CATSRVAVGDTQYF
J: TRBJ2-3
length: 14
size: -
D: -
V: TRBV15

DNA: TGTGCCAGCAGCAGTGTAGCCCGGGAGGGGCAGTATTTT
CDR3: CASSSVAREGQYF
J: TRBJ2-3
length: 13
size: once
D: TRBD2
V: TRBV7-8

DNA: TGTGCCAGCAGCCTGGAACCGGGACAGGGGGCAGGCTATGGCTACACCTTC
CDR3: CASSLEPGQGAGYGYTF
J: TRBJ1-2
length: 17
size: -
D: TRBD1
V: TRBV11-2